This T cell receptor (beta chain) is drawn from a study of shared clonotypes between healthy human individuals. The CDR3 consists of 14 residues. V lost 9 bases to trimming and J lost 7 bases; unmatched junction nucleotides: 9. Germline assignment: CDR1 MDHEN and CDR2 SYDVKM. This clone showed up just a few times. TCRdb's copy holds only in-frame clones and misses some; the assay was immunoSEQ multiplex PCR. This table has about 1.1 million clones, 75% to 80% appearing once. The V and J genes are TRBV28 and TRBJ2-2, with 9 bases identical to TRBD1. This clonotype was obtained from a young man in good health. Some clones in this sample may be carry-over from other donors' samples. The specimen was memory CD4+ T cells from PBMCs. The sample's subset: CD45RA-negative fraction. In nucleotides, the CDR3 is TGTGCCAGTGTCCGGGACAGGGCAAGCGGGGAGCTGTTTTTT. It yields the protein CASVRDRASGELFF.